This TCR beta chain was captured by sequencing in a study of OX40 agonist ivuxolimab in advanced cancers. On the study more broadly: An agonistic anti-OX40 (CD134) antibody, ivuxolimab, was used to treat the patients.

The germline V gene has CDR1 SGHTA and CDR2 FQGNSA. Trimming cost V 0 bases and J 3 bases; bases outside gene matches: 7. The CDR3 sequence is 16 residues long. With regard to this clone: The antigen remains unidentified.

Sequencing was performed with immunoSEQ multiplex PCR; in TCRdb, only in-frame clones are kept and a portion is missing. The sample has some 71,000 clones; 80% to 90% are singletons. Study results and limitations: CD8+ T cells showed, on average, more clonal expansion than CD4+ cells. Nonresponders included some who also had low normalized T-cell clonal expansion.

The chain is built from TRBV7-2 and TRBJ2-7; 8 positions match TRBD1. The receptor comes from an adult with an advanced solid tumor such as melanoma, head and neck, liver or kidney cancer. The sample consisted of CD4+ or CD8+ T cells sorted from blood, taken in a trial of the OX40 agonist ivuxolimab. This chain's CDR3 is CASSLAVGQASYEQYF. The DNA of the CDR3 is TGTGCCAGCAGCTTAGCGGTGGGACAGGCGAGCTACGAGCAGTACTTC. The full variable domain, with the rest looked up from reference TRBV7-2 and TRBJ2-7, is GAGVSQSPSNKVTEKGKDVELRCDPISGHTALYWYRQSLGQGLEFLIYFQGNSAPDKSGLPSDRFSAERTGGSVSTLTIQRTQQEDSAVYLCASSLAVGQASYEQYFGPGTRLTVT.